Listed here are 4 T cell receptor beta chains from one sample, sequenced in a study of T-cell reconstitution after alpha-beta-depleted transplantation in children. For TCRbeta, the library was prepared with unique molecular identifiers. TCRdb ran MiXCR on the PCR reads and lists one entry per CDR3 protein. This table has just over 950,000 distinct CDR3 sequences, about 30% appearing once. Sequencing was performed on PBMCs, mostly from graft donor cells, taken 360 days after TCRalphabeta/CD19-depleted stem cell transplant. The source is a boy less than two years old who had a stem cell transplant for SCID, so the T cells may come from the graft donor.

The sample holds a few counts of this clonotype. This chain connects TRBV5-4 to TRBJ1-6; TRBD1 is a possible D gene (5 bases). The CDR3 has 15 residues. Germline CDR1 and CDR2: SGHNT and YYREEE (reference sequence). The V and J ends lost 3 bases and 7 bases respectively, with 14 bases between them. This chain's CDR3 is CASSSPTGENSPLHF. DNA for the CDR3: TGTGCCAGCAGCTCCCCTACGGGGGAGAATTCACCCCTCCACTTT.

The rearrangement uses TRBV21-1 and TRBJ2-5. TRBV21-1 is designated a pseudogene. The CDR3 runs 15 residues. The DNA for the CDR3 is TGTGCCAGCAGCAAAGCGCCTGCACCTCAAGAGACCCAGTACTTC. This codes for CASSKAPAPQETQYF.

The table lists this clonotype with many counts. The rearrangement joins TRBV18 to TRBJ2-7, with D possibly being TRBD1 (6 bases). The CDR3 consists of 13 residues. V shed 6 bases and J shed 4 bases, with 13 bases lying between them. Per germline, CDR1 KGHSH and CDR2 LQKENI. Here the CDR3 DNA reads TGTGCCAGCTCGCCCAGGGGACCGTACGAGCAGTACTTC. Its protein product is CASSPRGPYEQYF.

This clonotype has more than one count but fewer than ten. The CDR3 coding sequence is TGTGCCAGCAGTTTAGCGGGGGGGCTCCCTTACAATGAGCAGTTCTTC. This codes for CASSLAGGLPYNEQFF. The chain employs TRBV12-3 or TRBV12-4 and TRBJ2-1; TRBD2 might be the D (7 bases). CDR3 length: 16 amino acids. V gave up 0 bases and J gave up 4 bases, with 13 bases separating them.